This TCR beta chain was found in a study of T cell responses to AZD1222 COVID-19 vaccine. The germline V gene encodes CDR1 MRHNA and CDR2 SNTAGT. Trimming stripped 7 bases from V and 0 bases from J, with 9 bases between. The CDR3 is made up of 14 amino acids. Regarding the study as a whole: After two AZD1222 doses, spike-specific TCR breadth and depth rose versus day 0. Repertoires were obtained solely post-peak T cell response. Baseline serology detected seropositivity in only six AZD1222 recipients. Regions 160-218 and 743-854 held dominance among vaccine-associated CD4 TCRs, which spanned spike.

The assay was immunoSEQ multiplex PCR, and TCRdb's table has in-frame clones only and misses some. The table includes under 95,000 clones, 80% to 90% detected once. On this clone: No antigen is known for it.

This receptor was taken from an adult in good health. V is TRBV6-4 and J is TRBJ2-2; no clear D. Sequences were derived from peripheral blood, sampled on day 0 of AZD1222 vaccination. CDR3 sequence reads: CASMRYANTGELFF. The CDR3 nucleotides are TGTGCCAGCATGCGGTACGCGAACACCGGGGAGCTGTTTTTT.